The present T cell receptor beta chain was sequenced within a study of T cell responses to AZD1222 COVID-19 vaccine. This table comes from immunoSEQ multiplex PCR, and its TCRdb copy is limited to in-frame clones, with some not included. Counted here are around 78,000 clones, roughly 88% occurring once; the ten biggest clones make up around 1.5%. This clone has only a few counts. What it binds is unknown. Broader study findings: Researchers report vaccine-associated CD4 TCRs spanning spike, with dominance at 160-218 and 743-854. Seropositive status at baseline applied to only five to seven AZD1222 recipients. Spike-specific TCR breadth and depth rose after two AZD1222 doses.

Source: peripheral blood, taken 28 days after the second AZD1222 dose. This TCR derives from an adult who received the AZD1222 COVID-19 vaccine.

As DNA, the CDR3 is TGCAGCATCCTAGCGGGGGCGAACACCGGGGAGCTGTTTTTT. As protein: CSILAGANTGELFF. The chain couples TRBV29-1 to TRBJ2-2; 10 bases agree with TRBD2. The CDR3 covers 14 residues. V lost 8 bases, J lost 0 bases, and 3 bases stayed unmatched. Per germline, CDR1 SQVTM and CDR2 ANQGSEA.